What follows are 25 T cell receptor beta chains derived from one specimen sequenced in a study of tumor-infiltrating lymphocytes in oesophageal squamous cell carcinoma. In TCRdb, the PCR reads were re-called with MiXCR into one record per CDR3 protein. Here the sample spans 15,000 to 20,000 distinct CDR3 sequences, around 40% being singletons. Material for sequencing was normal esophageal tissue next to the tumor. These receptors originate from a female donor with esophageal squamous cell carcinoma.

V usage is TRBV20-1 and J usage is TRBJ2-4; weak D call: TRBD1 (6 bases). Near its end, the DNA agrees better with TRBJ2-6, so the J call may be wrong. Germline-derived CDR1 and CDR2 are DFQATT and SNEGSKA (reference sequence). The CDR3 consists of 17 residues. The CDR3 loop reads CSALSQGYSSGANVLTF. The CDR3 nucleotides are TGCAGTGCTTTATCACAGGGATATTCATCTGGGGCCAACGTCCTGACTTTC.

J is TRBJ2-5 and V is TRBV6-2 or TRBV6-3; no definite D call. TRBJ2-7 matches the DNA end more closely, so the J call is doubtful. The CDR3 covers 15 residues. Germline V CDR1 and CDR2: MNHEY, SVGEGT. The CDR3 region has the DNA TGTGCCAGCAGTGCCACGGGCCTCGTCTCTTACGAGCAGTACTTC. Amino acid sequence: CASSATGLVSYEQYF.

This clonotype was found many times. The rearrangement links TRBV24-1 to TRBJ2-1; 12 nucleotides match TRBD2. Trimming took 3 bases from V and 8 from J; bases not matched to a gene: 4. The CDR3 is 15 amino acids. Germline V gene sequence: CDR1 KGHDR, CDR2 SFDVKD. The CDR3 loop reads CATSDRLAGVYEQFF. The CDR3 DNA reads TGTGCCACCAGTGATAGACTAGCGGGAGTGTATGAGCAGTTCTTC.

This clonotype showed up many times. J is TRBJ2-1 and V is TRBV7-2; D possibly matches TRBD1 or TRBD2 (5 bases each). V lost 5 bases to trimming and J lost 7 bases, with 12 bases between them. CDR3 length: 13 residues. The germline V gene encodes CDR1 SGHTA and CDR2 FQGNSA. Written as DNA, the CDR3 is TGTGCCAGCAGCCATACGTGGGGGAATGAGCAGTTCTTC. Residues: CASSHTWGNEQFF.

This chain uses TRBV14 with TRBJ1-1; D perhaps matches TRBD1 (6 bases). This CDR3 region has 13 residues. Germline lookup yields CDR1 SGHDN and CDR2 FVKESK. Trimming took 1 base from V and 6 from J, leaving 9 bases between them. The CDR3 bases are TGTGCCAGCAGCCAAGTTACAGGGTCTGAAGCTTTCTTT. Amino acid sequence: CASSQVTGSEAFF.

This clonotype was counted between two and nine times. This sequence joins TRBV7-6 and TRBJ2-3; D is undetermined. This CDR3 is 13 amino acids long. Germline assignment: CDR1 SGHVS and CDR2 FNYEAQ. Trimming took 1 base from V and 3 from J, leaving 5 bases between them. Written as DNA, the CDR3 is TGTGCCAGCAGCTTAGAAAGAACAGATACGCAGTATTTT. Amino acid sequence: CASSLERTDTQYF.

The chain is built from TRBV7-3 and TRBJ1-2, with 8 nucleotides matching TRBD1. CDR1 is SGHTA and CDR2 is FQGTGA in the germline V gene. CDR3 length equals 13 residues. V lost 4 bases, J lost 8 bases, and 6 bases stayed unmatched. CDR3 sequence: CASSSATGEGYTF. For the CDR3, the DNA is TGTGCCAGCAGCTCCGCGACAGGGGAAGGCTACACCTTC.

This clonotype was seen repeatedly, ten times or more. One junction end does not reproduce the germline sequence, and a read error may be involved. J is TRBJ1-2 and V is TRBV7-7; the D gene is possibly TRBD1 (6 bases). CDR3 length equals 14 residues. Germline V lookup: CDR1 SSHAT, CDR2 FNYEAQ (reference sequence). The CDR3 DNA is TGTGCTAGCAGCATTGAACAGGGCCACTATGGCTACACCTTC. It encodes CASSIEQGHYGYTF. The entire variable domain, with the rest obtained from reference TRBV7-7 and TRBJ1-2, is as follows: GAGVSQSPRYKVTKRGQDVTLRCDPISSHATLYWYQQALGQGPEFLTYFNYEAQPDKSGLPSDRFSAERPEGSISTLTIQRTEQRDSAMYRCASSIEQGHYGYTFGSGTRLTVV.

In this sample, this clonotype turned up many times. The genes are TRBV5-1 and TRBJ2-1; a possible D gene is TRBD1 (5 bases). The V gene's germline CDR1 is SGHRS and CDR2 YFSETQ. CDR3 size: 14 residues. V gave up 0 bases and J gave up 8 bases, with 12 bases separating them. CDR3 protein: CASSLAQATDEQFF. CDR3 nucleotide sequence: TGCGCCAGCAGCTTGGCACAGGCCACGGATGAGCAGTTCTTC.

This clonotype was seen ten or more times. A clone one base away is much larger, so this may be a read error. This chain connects TRBV7-3 to TRBJ2-3, with D possibly being TRBD2 (6 bases). The ends were cut back, 4 bases at V and 14 bases at J, with 13 bases in the middle. The CDR3 spans 11 residues. The germline V gene has CDR1 SGHTA and CDR2 FQGTGA. The CDR3 region is CASSSGGELYF. The CDR3 DNA sequence: TGTGCCAGCAGCTCGGGCGGGGAGCTGTATTTT.

This sequence joins TRBV7-2 and TRBJ2-7; D perhaps matches TRBD2 (5 bases). The DNA matches TRBJ2-1 better at its end, which makes the J call doubtful. The CDR3 is made up of 14 amino acids. Germline V CDR1 and CDR2: SGHTA, FQGNSA. The CDR3 protein is CASSLVAKYNEQFF. CDR3 coding DNA: TGTGCCAGCAGCTTGGTAGCGAAATACAATGAGCAGTTCTTC.

This chain uses TRBV7-3 with TRBJ2-7; D tentatively fits TRBD1 or TRBD2 (5 bases each). V was shortened by 7 bases and J by 2 bases, with 27 bases between the two germline ends. The CDR3 is 18 amino acids. Germline CDR1 reads SGHTA; CDR2 reads FQGTGA. As DNA, the CDR3 is TGTGCCAGCACCTTTCAAAACATATCCGGGACGTTGCCCTACGAGCAGTACTTC. Its translation is CASTFQNISGTLPYEQYF.

This clonotype was seen at least ten times. The chain recombines TRBV7-3 with TRBJ2-7, with 8 bases that match TRBD2. In germline, CDR1 is SGHTA, CDR2 FQGTGA. The CDR3 has 14 amino acids. V was pared by 6 bases and J by 0 bases, with 4 bases of the junction left unmatched. The CDR3 region is CASRPSGGSYEQYF. The CDR3 DNA follows: TGTGCCAGCAGACCCAGCGGGGGCTCCTACGAGCAGTACTTC.

About this clonotype: This may be a read error, as it is one base from a much larger clone. This rearrangement joins TRBV5-1 to TRBJ2-4, with D perhaps matching TRBD2 (6 bases). Germline values: CDR1 SGHRS, CDR2 YFSETQ. The CDR3 loop spans 14 amino acids. The V and J ends lost 5 bases and 13 bases respectively, with 22 bases between them. Here the CDR3 reads CASRVASADNEQYF. CDR3 in DNA: TGCGCCAGCAGGGTAGCTAGCGCCGACAATGAGCAGTACTTC. Drawing the rest from reference TRBV5-1 and TRBJ2-4, the complete variable domain is KAGVTQTPRYLIKTRGQQVTLSCSPISGHRSVSWYQQTPGQGLQFLFEYFSETQRNKGNFPGRFSGRQFSNSRSEMNVSTLELGDSALYLCASRVASADNEQYFGAGTRLSVL.

This clonotype was recorded many times. The chain is built from TRBV5-1 and TRBJ1-2, with D maybe TRBD1 (6 bases). Germline lookup yields CDR1 SGHRS and CDR2 YFSETQ. Trimming took 0 bases from V and 8 from J, leaving 14 bases between them. This CDR3 is built from 14 residues. CDR3 in amino acids: CASSLVGGPVGYTF. The CDR3 bases are TGCGCCAGCAGCTTGGTCGGGGGCCCAGTGGGCTACACCTTC.

This clonotype is termed medium-sized (0.01 to 0.1%). The DNA for the CDR3 is TGTGCCAGCAGTTGGGGACTAGCGGGAGGTAATACCCGTGAGCAGTTCTTC. The encoded protein is CASSWGLAGGNTREQFF. V is TRBV12-3 or TRBV12-4 and J is TRBJ2-1; 15 nucleotides match TRBD2. The CDR3 totals 17 residues. The ends lost 4 bases at V and 9 bases at J; junction bases unmatched: 10.

This clonotype was seen a few times. A much larger clone is a single base away; this may be a read error. The chain combines TRBV28 with TRBJ2-3, with a possible D match to TRBD2 (5 bases). V lost 6 bases to trimming and J lost 14 bases, with 18 bases between them. This CDR3 comprises 12 residues. Germline V gene data show CDR1 as MDHEN and CDR2 as SYDVKM. CDR3 amino acids: CASSTYTGELYF. The CDR3 nucleotides read TGTGCCAGCAGCACTTACACCGGGGAGCTGTATTTT.

The chain combines TRBV7-8 with TRBJ2-5; D might be TRBD1 or TRBD2, each matching 5 bases. The V end was cut by 4 bases, the J end by 2 bases, with 17 bases between. The CDR3 contains 16 residues. Germline V gene lookup returns CDR1 SGHVS and CDR2 FQNEAQ. The CDR3: CASSSLTGRSQETQYF. DNA of the CDR3: TGTGCCAGCAGCTCGCTTACGGGACGCTCGCAAGAGACCCAGTACTTC. Filled out from reference TRBV7-8 and TRBJ2-5, the complete variable domain reads GAGVSQSPRYKVAKRGQDVALRCDPISGHVSLFWYQQALGQGPEFLTYFQNEAQLDKSGLPSDRFFAERPEGSVSTLKIQRTQQEDSAVYLCASSSLTGRSQETQYFGPGTRLLVL.

By share, this clonotype counts as medium-sized. The chain links TRBV7-2 to TRBJ2-2, with D unresolved. Trimming pared 3 bases from V and 7 bases from J, leaving 3 bases between. Germline V lookup: CDR1 SGHTA, CDR2 FQGNSA. The CDR3 runs to 11 residues. The CDR3 protein is CASSFYGELFF. CDR3 in DNA: TGTGCCAGCAGCTTCTACGGGGAGCTGTTTTTT.

V and J are TRBV4-1 and TRBJ1-1; D is unclear. V was cut by 1 base and J by 2 bases, with 14 bases left in between. There are 16 residues in the CDR3. The germline gives CDR1 MGHRA, CDR2 YSYEKL. Here the CDR3 DNA reads TGCGCCAGCAGCCAAGGCCCTGAGGGAGGTAACACTGAAGCTTTCTTT. Protein product: CASSQGPEGGNTEAFF.

CDR3 DNA sequence: TGTGCCAGCAGTCAGGGATTAGGTCAGCCCCAGCATTTT. Its translation: CASSQGLGQPQHF. The rearrangement joins TRBV6-6 to TRBJ1-5; D is perhaps TRBD1 (5 bases). V dropped 5 bases and J dropped 6 bases, with 11 bases sitting between them. There are 13 residues in the CDR3. Germline V gives CDR1 MNHNY, CDR2 SVGAGI (reference sequence).

This clonotype was detected many times. The V gene is TRBV4-1, the J gene TRBJ1-6, with TRBD1 identical over 9 bases. The CDR3 is 15 amino acids. Germline V gene lookup returns CDR1 MGHRA and CDR2 YSYEKL. V lost 3 bases, J lost 9 bases, and 6 bases stayed unmatched. Here the CDR3 reads CASSHPGQGLSPLHF. The CDR3 nucleotides read TGCGCCAGCAGCCATCCGGGACAGGGACTTTCACCCCTCCACTTT.

The rearrangement links TRBV7-2 to TRBJ2-5; D gene ambiguous. The CDR3 consists of 11 residues. V lost 5 bases to trimming and J lost 9 bases, with 10 bases between them. The V gene's germline CDR1 is SGHTA and CDR2 FQGNSA. CDR3 nucleotides: TGTGCCAGCAGCCAAAGGCAGGCCCAGTACTTC. Translation: CASSQRQAQYF.

This clonotype was observed a few times. This chain uses TRBV7-2 with TRBJ2-3; TRBD1 matches 7 bases. The germline gives CDR1 SGHTA, CDR2 FQGNSA. The CDR3 is 14 amino acids. V lost 5 bases and J lost 0; bases outside the gene matches: 2. The CDR3 coding sequence is TGTGCCAGCAGCACGACAGGGAGCACAGATACGCAGTATTTT. Its protein product is CASSTTGSTDTQYF.

Worth noting for this clonotype: The conserved phenylalanine or tryptophan is not found at the CDR3 terminus, so this likely reflects a read error. Because the CDR3's place on the DNA is in doubt, the DNA is left out and the CDR3 is given as listed by TCRdb. The chain couples TRBV6-6 to TRBJ2-1; the table calls TRBD1, which could not be checked here. Counting both end residues, the CDR3 totals 17 amino acids. The germline V gene has CDR1 MNHNY and CDR2 SVGAGI (reference sequence). The CDR3 reads CASSYTALRGSEQYFGA.